This TCR beta chain was recovered during a study of vaccination effects on CD4 cells after COVID-19 (dated 2022 in TCRdb). A note on the overall study: Each participant received two doses of an mRNA SARS-CoV-2 vaccine, either BNT162b2 or mRNA-1273. The full study included some eleven COVID-19 convalescent patients and a handful of SARS-CoV-2-naive healthy vaccine recipients. In both COVID-19 convalescent patients and infection-naive vaccine recipients, the study compared SARS-CoV-2 spike-specific CD4+ TCR repertoires from before mRNA vaccination with those from after it. The Oncomine TCR Beta short-read assay on an Illumina iSeq 100 was used to sequence cultures from other donors in the study.

The receptor library was made with the immunoSEQ multiplex PCR assay. DNA from the cultured and isolated CD4+ T cells underwent TCR beta CDR3 sequencing. In the paper's pipeline: Non-productive TCR sequences were removed and reads were trimmed to the CDR3 region, keeping CDR3s of at least 7 amino acids. The MANAFEST web app was used to identify antigen-specific clonotypes by comparing expansion in peptide wells with expansion in reference cultures. To be called positive, a clone needed expansion at FDR<0.05 compared with the reference and with all other wells, an odds ratio greater than 5, and a frequency greater than 0.1% in two replicate wells. Clonotypes significantly expanded in SARS-CoV-2 spike wells and in at least one common cold coronavirus spike condition were defined as cross-reactive. CDR3 similarity was assessed by Levenshtein distance with the stringdist R package, and unrooted trees were built with ape in R 3.6.1. The table comes from immuneACCESS by way of TCRdb, which keeps in-frame sequences with V and J called. Part of the clones is missing from these tables; in studies checked, under half for an unresolved V gene and the rest for unknown reasons. That table supplies the V and J calls and clone size; D and trimming were determined from the DNA. The sample table lists roughly 42,000 clones, around 77% of them with a count of one. 2.5% to 3% of the sample belongs to the ten largest clones.

Results and caveats for the whole study, not just this receptor: The study was limited by a small number of convalescent patients, and early post-infection timepoints were lacking. In healthy vaccine recipients, vaccine-induced clones were almost all SARS-CoV-2 mono-reactive, with only 1 of 255 cross-reactive with common cold coronaviruses. At late post-vaccination timepoints, both infection-induced and vaccine-induced clones showed marked clonal contraction, consistent with waning T cell responses.

On this clone: Its antigen is currently not known. No much larger clone is present one base from it, and per-base qualities are unavailable.

In the ViraFEST assay, PBMC were stimulated with viral peptide pools, and antigen-specific CD4+ T cell clonotypes were then identified by expansion using TCR sequencing. After 10 days of culture, CD4+ T cells were isolated with the EasySep CD4+ T cell isolation kit. Healthy vaccine recipients had no prior SARS-CoV-2 infection, confirmed by negative nucleocapsid antibodies before and after vaccination. A few million PBMC per well were cultured with about 9 ug/ml peptides in IMDM containing approximately 4.6% human AB serum, roughly 9.5 IU/ml IL-2 and gentamicin. Half of the culture medium was replaced with fresh IL-2-containing medium on days 3 and 7. Unless otherwise noted, each peptide stimulation condition was cultured in triplicate wells. PBMC were separated from whole blood using Ficoll-Paque Plus gradient centrifugation and were then either cryopreserved at -140C or used fresh. The overlapping peptide pools covered the spike proteins of SARS-CoV-2 and of the common cold coronaviruses HCoV-NL63, HCoV-OC43 and HCoV-229E. The QIAamp micro DNA kit was used to extract genomic DNA from the cultured CD4+ T cells.

The material sequenced was CD4+ T cells from PBMCs cultured with HCoV-NL63 spike peptides, taken before COVID-19 vaccination. According to the study, the label for this sample's cell subset or site signals: HCoV-NL63 spike overlapping peptide pool stimulation. The receptor's source is a human donor who received a COVID-19 vaccine.

This receptor carries the CDR3 CATSDEQGNGYTF. The nucleotides are TGTGCCACCAGTGATGAACAGGGAAATGGCTACACCTTC. Recombination linked TRBV24-1 to TRBJ1-2; TRBD1 is perhaps the D gene, given 6 matching bases. Trimming at the junction amounts to 3 bases on V and 6 bases on J, and the germline ends lie 10 bases apart. There are 13 amino acids in the CDR3, from cysteine to phenylalanine inclusive. The read is trimmed to its CDR3 DNA, 39 bases read in frame from base 1. CDR1 and CDR2, per the germline V gene, are KGHDR and SFDVKD.